The 4 T cell receptor beta chains below all came from one sample that was sequenced in a study of shared T cell receptors in the human thymus. Repertoires were generated with immunoSEQ multiplex PCR, while TCRdb's copy carries only in-frame clones and drops some. The sample consists of more than 550,000 clones, roughly 85% of them appearing once. The sample was also linked to a second study, of human thymus T cells.

The sample was thymocytes. The source of these receptors is a girl less than two years old with a congenital heart defect.

The gene calls are TRBV5-6 and TRBJ1-1; the D gene is possibly TRBD1 (5 bases). Per germline, CDR1 SGHDT and CDR2 YYEEEE. Trimming shortened V by 2 bases and J by 0 bases, and 8 bases separated the two germline ends. This CDR3 has 14 amino acids. DNA for the CDR3: TGTGCCAGCAGCTTAGGGACTATGAACACTGAAGCTTTCTTT. This translates into CASSLGTMNTEAFF.

This clone was observed a few times. The rearrangement uses TRBV9 and TRBJ2-3; no definite D call. Germline values: CDR1 SGDLS, CDR2 YYNGEE. The CDR3 extends over 15 amino acids. With 0 bases removed from V and 0 bases from J, the gap between germline ends came to 8 bases. In DNA, the CDR3 is TGTGCCAGCAGCGTAGAATCTTCTAGCACAGATACGCAGTATTTT. Translating gives CASSVESSSTDTQYF.

J is TRBJ2-3 and V is TRBV15, with D tentatively TRBD2 (5 bases). Germline V gives CDR1 LNHNV, CDR2 YYDKDF (reference sequence). The CDR3 totals 14 residues. Trimming pared 1 base from V and 6 bases from J, leaving 11 bases between. The CDR3, as DNA: TGTGCCACCAGCAGAGTGCGACCGGGGGATACGCAGTATTTT. Residues: CATSRVRPGDTQYF.

V and J are TRBV10-3 and TRBJ1-6, with TRBD1 as a possible D gene (6 bases). This CDR3 is 19 amino acids long. V dropped 6 bases and J dropped 6 bases, with 27 bases sitting between them. In germline, CDR1 is ENHRY, CDR2 SYGVKD. CDR3 residues: CAISPHRTERGWGNSPLHF. In nucleotides, the CDR3 is TGTGCCATCAGCCCTCACAGGACAGAACGTGGTTGGGGTAATTCACCCCTCCACTTT.